This T cell receptor (beta chain) was sequenced in a study of blood T cell repertoires in COVID-19. Remarks on this clone: At the DNA level, this CDR3 is encoded by other sequences in the same sample as well.

V was pared by 1 base and J by 0 bases, with 7 bases between. This CDR3 region has 15 residues. CDR1 and CDR2 from the germline V gene are LGHDT and YNNKEL (reference sequence). Original data processing: Amplification of reference gene primers was used by the study to estimate nucleated cell counts. Clones were sequenced by immunoSEQ multiplex PCR, and TCRdb holds only the in-frame ones, with some missing. D and trimming come from the DNA, and the V and J calls and clone size come from that table. The sample carries hundreds of thousands of clones, more than 80% recorded once. Seattle participants joined during active infection and were tracked over time.

Sequenced input: peripheral blood. The receptor's source is a woman aged 25 to 45 with COVID-19, enrolled during active disease. The chain uses TRBV3-1 (or the pseudogene TRBV3-2) and TRBJ2-1; unclear D gene. CDR3 nucleotides: TGTGCCAGCAGCCAAGTTCGGAGCTCCTACAATGAGCAGTTCTTC. Its protein product is CASSQVRSSYNEQFF.